This T cell receptor (beta chain) was sequenced for a study of cytomegalovirus exposure and HLA in healthy donors. Broader study findings: Earlier analysis found most TCR beta V segments productive about 90% or about 30% of the time. TCR beta chain V- and J-gene trimming was linked, in a later analysis, to a missense variant in DCLRE1C. Investigators reported approximately 170 TCR beta chains as tied to cytomegalovirus.

The PCR ran on 60 Vbeta and 13 Jbeta primers. The method was immunoSEQ multiplex PCR; TCRdb's version includes in-frame clones alone and lacks a portion of them. The sample comprises 130,000 or so clones, about 82% of which are singletons, and roughly 1.8% rests with the top ten. Germline lookup yields CDR1 SEHNR and CDR2 FQNEAQ (reference sequence). V dropped 5 bases and J dropped 1 base, with 12 bases sitting between them. The CDR3 is made up of 15 amino acids. About this clone: Its specificity is unknown.

Sequencing was done on a sample of PBMCs. The clonotype originates from a female donor in good health and CMV-seropositive. The chain combines TRBV7-9 with TRBJ2-1; no clear D. The CDR3 loop reads CASSPRGDSYNEQFF. The CDR3 nucleotides are TGTGCCAGCAGCCCTAGAGGCGATTCCTACAATGAGCAGTTCTTC.